The text below deals with one T cell receptor (beta chain). Which antigen it targets is not known. No per-base quality is available; no much larger clone lies one base away. The immunoSEQ Assay, a bias-controlled multiplex PCR, was used to amplify TCRbeta CDR3 regions from genomic DNA. The authors' analysis ran thus. Within the assay, amplification of reference gene primers was used to estimate how many nucleated cells each sample contained. To quantify the absolute abundance of each unique TCRbeta CDR3 rearrangement, sequence reads were collapsed and filtered. For each sample, productive Simpson clonality was calculated as the square root of Simpson's diversity index across productive rearrangements. Here the immuneACCESS table is served through TCRdb, limited to in-frame sequences with V and J called. Missing clones are a known gap in these copies; in checked studies unresolved V genes cover under half, and the rest lacks a known reason. V and J calls plus clone size are reproduced from that table; the DNA served to infer D and trimming. For this sample there are under 350,000 clones; around nine tenths appear just once. The ten largest clones take up about 4.2% of the sample.

This entry is derived from a study of blood T cell repertoires in COVID-19 (dated by TCRdb to between 2020 and 2021). Background on the whole study: The collaborator samples originated in the United States, Italy and Spain and spanned the acute and convalescent phases of COVID-19. The material from the prospective study consisted of cDNA or gDNA derived from T cells, B-cell-depleted T cells, or PBMCs. Deeply sampled blood TCRbeta repertoires from subjects exposed to, actively infected with, or recovered from COVID-19 were included in the dataset. The repertoires were released in a freely available public database meant as a resource for research on the immune response to SARS-CoV-2. Samples came from the ongoing ImmuneRACE study (first 160 participants) plus 1,254 subjects from 6 global collaborators. The sample metadata nearly always contained a de-identified subject ID, COVID-19 status, age in years and sex. HLA class I and class II types, where available, came from metadata supplied by the sample provider rather than from assay-based typing. What the work shows at the level of the full study, not this receptor alone: How much clinical and demographic metadata was included differed by source and by participant, and the metadata was provided uncurated.

Collaborating institutions collected whole blood in K2EDTA tubes following their own protocols. For TCRbeta analysis, collaborators shipped samples as frozen whole blood, isolated PBMCs, or DNA extracted from either of those sample types. V is pruned by 4 bases and J by 7 bases, leaving 8 bases of the junction without a gene match. The cysteine opens and the phenylalanine closes a CDR3 of 14 amino acids. The CDR3 DNA has 42 bases and is translated from base 1. The germline V gene encodes CDR1 SEHNR and CDR2 FQNEAQ (reference sequence). The V and J genes are TRBV7-9 and TRBJ1-2; 8 middle bases align to TRBD1. The receptor was derived from a middle-aged man with acute or convalescent COVID-19. The sequencing input was peripheral blood. The CDR3: CASSSTDRGRGYTF. The DNA sequence is given as TGTGCCAGCAGCTCAACCGACAGGGGTCGTGGCTACACCTTC.